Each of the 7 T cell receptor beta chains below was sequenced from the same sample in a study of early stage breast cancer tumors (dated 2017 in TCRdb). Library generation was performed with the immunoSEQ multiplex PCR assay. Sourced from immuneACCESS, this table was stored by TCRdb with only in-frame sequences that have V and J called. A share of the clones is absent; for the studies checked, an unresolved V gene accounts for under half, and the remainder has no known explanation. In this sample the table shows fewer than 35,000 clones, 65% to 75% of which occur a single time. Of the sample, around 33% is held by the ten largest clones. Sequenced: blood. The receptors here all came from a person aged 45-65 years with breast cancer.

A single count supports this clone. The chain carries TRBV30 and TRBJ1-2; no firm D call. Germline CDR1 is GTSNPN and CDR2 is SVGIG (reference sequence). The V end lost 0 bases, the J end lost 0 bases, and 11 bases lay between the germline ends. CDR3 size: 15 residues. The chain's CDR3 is CAWSVQPHANYGYTF. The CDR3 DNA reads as TGTGCCTGGAGTGTACAGCCACATGCTAACTATGGCTACACCTTC.

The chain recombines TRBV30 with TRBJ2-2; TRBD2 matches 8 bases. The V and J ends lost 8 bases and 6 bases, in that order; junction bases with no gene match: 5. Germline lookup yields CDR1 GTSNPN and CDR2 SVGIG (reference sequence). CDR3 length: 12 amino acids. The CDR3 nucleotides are TGTGCCGGGACGGGACTAGCCGGGGAGCTGTTTTTT. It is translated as CAGTGLAGELFF.

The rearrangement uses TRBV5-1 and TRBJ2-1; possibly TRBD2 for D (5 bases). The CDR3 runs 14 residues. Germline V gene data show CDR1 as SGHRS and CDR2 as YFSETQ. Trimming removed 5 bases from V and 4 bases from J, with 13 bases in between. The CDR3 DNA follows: TGCGCCAGCAGACGGGGTCAAGGATACAATGAGCAGTTCTTC. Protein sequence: CASRRGQGYNEQFF. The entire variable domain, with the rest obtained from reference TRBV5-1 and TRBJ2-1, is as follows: KAGVTQTPRYLIKTRGQQVTLSCSPISGHRSVSWYQQTPGQGLQFLFEYFSETQRNKGNFPGRFSGRQFSNSRSEMNVSTLELGDSALYLCASRRGQGYNEQFFGPGTRLTVL.

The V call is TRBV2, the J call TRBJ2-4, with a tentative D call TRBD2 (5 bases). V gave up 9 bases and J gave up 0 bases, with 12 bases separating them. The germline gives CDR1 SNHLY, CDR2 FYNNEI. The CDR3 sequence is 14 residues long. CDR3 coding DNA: TGTGCCAGAAGTAGCGAGCTAGCCAAAAACATTCAGTACTTC. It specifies CARSSELAKNIQYF.

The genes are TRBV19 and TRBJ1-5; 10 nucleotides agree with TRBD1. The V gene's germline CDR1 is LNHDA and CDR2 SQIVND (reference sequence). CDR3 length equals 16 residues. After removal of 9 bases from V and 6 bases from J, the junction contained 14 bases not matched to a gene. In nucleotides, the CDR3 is TGTGCCAGCCTTTCCCTCGGGACAGGGGAGGGTCAGCCCCAGCATTTT. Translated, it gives CASLSLGTGEGQPQHF. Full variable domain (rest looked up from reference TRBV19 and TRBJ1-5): DGGITQSPKYLFRKEGQNVTLSCEQNLNHDAMYWYRQDPGQGLRLIYYSQIVNDFQKGDIAEGYSVSREKKESFPLTVTSAQKNPTAFYLCASLSLGTGEGQPQHFGDGTRLSIL.

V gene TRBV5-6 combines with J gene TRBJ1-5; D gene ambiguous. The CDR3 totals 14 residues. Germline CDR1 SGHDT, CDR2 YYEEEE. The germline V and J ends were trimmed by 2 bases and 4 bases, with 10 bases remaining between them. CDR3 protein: CASSLGRMNQPQHF. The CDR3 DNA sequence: TGTGCCAGCAGCTTAGGACGGATGAATCAGCCCCAGCATTTT.

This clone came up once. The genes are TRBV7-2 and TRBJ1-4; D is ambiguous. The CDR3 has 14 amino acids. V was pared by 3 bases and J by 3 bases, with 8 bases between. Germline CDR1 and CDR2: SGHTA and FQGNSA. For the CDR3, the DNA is TGTGCCAGCAGCTTGCAGTATTCTAATGAAAAACTGTTTTTT. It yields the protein CASSLQYSNEKLFF.